The 31 T cell receptor beta chains in this list originate from one sample, sequenced in a study of human T cells and chemical hapten exposure. The time point here: patch test 2, 6 weeks after DPC sensitization. Noted treatment: therapeutic diphenylcyclopropenone sensitization with weekly scalp DPC. TCRdb fed the RACE reads into MiXCR, producing one record per CDR3 protein. The table includes about 140,000 distinct CDR3 sequences, roughly 10% detected once. This sample comprised whole blood, obtained in connection with sensitization to the hapten diphenylcyclopropenone (DPC). These receptors were collected from a woman aged 50 to 60 with alopecia areata. Some clones in this sample may be carry-over from other donors' samples.

The genes are TRBV19 and TRBJ1-5, with 7 bases fitting TRBD1. The CDR3 consists of 15 residues. With 6 bases clipped from V and 0 bases from J, the junction kept 5 bases outside the gene matches. Per the germline V gene, CDR1 is LNHDA and CDR2 is SQIVND (reference sequence). The CDR3 loop is CASSRQGPSNQPQHF. CDR3 in DNA: TGTGCCAGTAGCCGACAGGGTCCTAGCAATCAGCCCCAGCATTTT.

This clonotype was counted only a few times. The gene calls are TRBV6-6 and TRBJ2-1, with 9 bases lining up with TRBD1. The CDR3 has 15 residues. Germline-derived CDR1 and CDR2 are MNHNY and SVGAGI (reference sequence). V lost 6 bases and J lost 1; bases outside the gene matches: 4. CDR3 in amino acids: CASRPGTGSYNEQFF. In DNA, the CDR3 is TGTGCCAGCAGGCCCGGGACAGGGTCCTACAATGAGCAGTTCTTC.

This clonotype was seen many times. The V gene is TRBV6-2 or TRBV6-3, the J gene TRBJ2-7; no definite D call. This CDR3 region has 12 residues. Germline V lookup: CDR1 MNHEY, CDR2 SVGEGT. Between the trimmed V and J ends, which lost 0 bases and 6 bases, there was a span of 6 bases. DNA for the CDR3: TGTGCCAGCAGTTACTCGACGGCCGAGCAGTACTTC. Encoded protein: CASSYSTAEQYF.

This clonotype appeared many times. This chain joins TRBV28 and TRBJ2-7, with D tentatively TRBD2 (6 bases). Trimming took 6 bases from V and 3 from J, leaving 9 bases between them. Germline V gene data show CDR1 as MDHEN and CDR2 as SYDVKM. The CDR3 totals 12 residues. CDR3 coding DNA: TGTGCCAGCAGCGGGGGAATCTACGAGCAGTACTTC. Amino acid sequence: CASSGGIYEQYF.

This clonotype was counted a few times. The gene calls are TRBV27 and TRBJ2-3, with 9 nucleotides matching TRBD1. The CDR3 totals 14 residues. V trimming: 4 bases; J trimming: 4 bases; junction bases outside the gene matches: 3. Germline lookup yields CDR1 MNHEY and CDR2 SMNVEV (reference sequence). CDR3 loop: CASSSRQGADTQYF. The CDR3 DNA reads as TGTGCCAGCAGTTCCCGACAGGGGGCAGATACGCAGTATTTT.

This clonotype was observed a handful of times. The chain links TRBV27 to TRBJ2-4; 9 bases agree with TRBD1. V shed 5 bases and J 7 bases; nucleotides not matched to a gene: 9. Germline CDR1 is MNHEY and CDR2 is SMNVEV (reference sequence). CDR3 size: 15 residues. The chain's CDR3 is CASSARTGVGNIQYF. Here the CDR3 DNA reads TGTGCCAGCAGTGCTCGGACAGGGGTGGGTAACATTCAGTACTTC.

This clonotype was picked up many times. V usage is TRBV18 and J usage is TRBJ2-7; 9 bases match TRBD2. Germline V gives CDR1 KGHSH, CDR2 LQKENI. Germline trimming cut 0 bases from V and 0 bases from J; bases unmatched to any gene: 3. This CDR3 has 16 amino acids. The CDR3 coding sequence is TGTGCCAGCTCACCACCGCCTAGCGGGAACTCCTACGAGCAGTACTTC. This sequence encodes CASSPPPSGNSYEQYF.

A few counts support this clonotype. J is TRBJ2-7 and V is TRBV2; tentative D call: TRBD1 (6 bases). Germline V gene lookup returns CDR1 SNHLY and CDR2 FYNNEI. V was shortened by 2 bases and J by 0 bases, with 11 bases between the two germline ends. This CDR3 contains 15 residues. The CDR3 loop is CASSERTENSYEQYF. CDR3 DNA sequence: TGTGCCAGCAGTGAAAGGACAGAGAACTCCTACGAGCAGTACTTC. Complete variable domain (other parts from reference TRBV2 and TRBJ2-7): EPEVTQTPSHQVTQMGQEVILRCVPISNHLYFYWYRQILGQKVEFLVSFYNNEISEKSEIFDDQFSVERPDGSNFTLKIRSTKLEDSAMYFCASSERTENSYEQYFGPGTRLTVT.

The rearrangement joins TRBV20-1 to TRBJ1-4; D possibly corresponds to TRBD1 (6 bases). Germline assignment: CDR1 DFQATT and CDR2 SNEGSKA (reference sequence). V lost 5 bases and J lost 6, with 13 bases in between. The CDR3 contains 13 residues. The CDR3 spells CSARGAIDEKLFF. In DNA, the CDR3 is TGCAGTGCTCGGGGGGCAATTGATGAAAAACTGTTTTTT.

Many counts were recorded for this clonotype. This sequence joins TRBV12-3 or TRBV12-4 and TRBJ1-2; 10 bases map to TRBD1. CDR3 length: 14 residues. Trimming cost V 6 bases and J 5 bases; bases outside gene matches: 6. CDR3 nucleotides: TGTGCCAGCAGGGGGACAGGGGAGGGGTATGGCTACACCTTC. Encoded protein: CASRGTGEGYGYTF.

This clonotype was seen ten or more times. The chain has TRBV12-3 or TRBV12-4 and TRBJ2-1, with D possibly TRBD1 on 6 matching bases. Trimming left V 3 bases short and J 5 bases short, with 17 bases between. The CDR3 sequence is 16 residues long. CDR3 bases: TGTGCCAGCAGTTTTTTGTGGACAGCCACCCACAATGAGCAGTTCTTC. Its translation: CASSFLWTATHNEQFF.

Many counts were recorded for this clonotype. The chain combines TRBV4-3 with TRBJ1-1; 8 bases line up with TRBD1. Germline V gene lookup returns CDR1 LGHNA and CDR2 YSLEER. This CDR3 has 12 amino acids. V was clipped by 5 bases and J by 7 bases; unmatched bases: 3. The CDR3 region is CASSGQGFEAFF. CDR3 DNA sequence: TGCGCCAGCAGCGGACAGGGCTTTGAAGCTTTCTTT.

In its sample, this clonotype was seen a few times. The chain couples TRBV3-1 to TRBJ2-7; the match to TRBD2 covers 8 bases. Germline V CDR1 and CDR2: LGHDT, YNNKEL (reference sequence). The CDR3 is made up of 14 amino acids. J gave up 1 base and V 4 bases, and 3 bases lay outside the gene matches. Here the CDR3 reads CASSRGGRSYEQYF. The CDR3 bases are TGTGCCAGCAGCCGCGGCGGGAGGTCCTACGAGCAGTACTTC.

This clonotype was found many times. The rearrangement joins TRBV3-1 to TRBJ1-2; 7 bases are a match to TRBD1. After removal of 4 bases from V and 6 bases from J, the junction contained 5 bases not matched to a gene. The CDR3 totals 13 residues. Germline V gives CDR1 LGHDT, CDR2 YNNKEL (reference sequence). The CDR3, as DNA: TGTGCCAGCAGCCCGCGACAGGGACATGGCTACACCTTC. This codes for CASSPRQGHGYTF.

The chain is built from TRBV16 and TRBJ2-5; possible D gene TRBD2, 5 bases. V dropped 2 bases and J dropped 4 bases, with 17 bases sitting between them. CDR1 is KGHSY and CDR2 is FQNENV in the germline V gene. The CDR3 is made up of 16 amino acids. The CDR3, as DNA: TGTGCCAGCAGCCAAGGAGTGGGAGAGGGTGTAGAGACCCAGTACTTC. Translation gives CASSQGVGEGVETQYF. The full variable domain, completed using reference TRBV16 and TRBJ2-5, is GEEVAQTPKHLVRGEGQKAKLYCAPIKGHSYVFWYQQVLKNEFKFLISFQNENVFDETGMPKERFSAKCLPNSPCSLEIQATKLEDSAVYFCASSQGVGEGVETQYFGPGTRLLVL.

The CDR3 spells CSARTGTYNEQFF. In DNA form, the CDR3 reads TGCAGTGCTAGGACAGGGACCTACAATGAGCAGTTCTTC. J is TRBJ2-1 and V is TRBV20-1; 7 nucleotides agree with TRBD1. The V segment lost 3 bases and the J segment 2 bases; nucleotides outside the gene matches: 1. Germline-derived CDR1 and CDR2 are DFQATT and SNEGSKA (reference sequence). The CDR3 has 13 residues.

This clonotype was recorded a few times. The gene calls are TRBV14 and TRBJ1-1; 7 positions match TRBD1. Germline V gene data show CDR1 as SGHDN and CDR2 as FVKESK. Trimming cost V 4 bases and J 0 bases; bases outside gene matches: 8. The CDR3 has 16 residues. This chain's CDR3 is CASSRSDRIMNTEAFF. The DNA of the CDR3 is TGTGCCAGCAGCCGATCGGACAGGATCATGAACACTGAAGCTTTCTTT.

This clonotype was observed a few times. V is TRBV24-1 and J is TRBJ2-1; TRBD1 might be the D (6 bases). The ends were cut back, 9 bases at V and 5 bases at J, with 16 bases in the middle. CDR1 and CDR2 (germline): KGHDR, SFDVKD. The length of the CDR3 is 14 residues. CDR3 DNA sequence: TGTGCCACCCAGAACAGGGAGAGGAACAATGAGCAGTTCTTC. Its translation is CATQNRERNNEQFF.

This clonotype turned up a few times. V is TRBV18 and J is TRBJ1-6, with 10 positions matching TRBD1. V gave up 6 bases and J gave up 10 bases; unmatched junction bases: 6. The germline gives CDR1 KGHSH, CDR2 LQKENI. The CDR3 is made up of 14 amino acids. CDR3 residues: CASSTGTGVSPLHF. The DNA for the CDR3 is TGTGCCAGCTCCACCGGGACAGGGGTCTCACCCCTCCACTTT.

This chain joins TRBV6-5 and TRBJ2-1, with D possibly matching TRBD1 (5 bases). Between the trimmed V and J ends, which lost 3 bases and 7 bases, there was a span of 16 bases. This CDR3 comprises 15 residues. CDR1 and CDR2 (germline): MNHEY, SVGAGI. CDR3 amino acids: CASSYFRAYTNEQFF. In DNA form, the CDR3 reads TGTGCCAGCAGTTATTTCAGGGCCTACACGAATGAGCAGTTCTTC.

On this clonotype itself: Given a much more abundant clone one base away, this may be a read error. Here the CDR3 omits its conserved ending phenylalanine or tryptophan, so a read error is the likely source. This chain links TRBV12-3 or TRBV12-4 with TRBJ2-1, with 14 bases fitting TRBD2. This CDR3 is 15 amino acids long. Germline trimming cut 6 bases from V and 7 bases from J; bases unmatched to any gene: 5. CDR3 residues: CASRPGLAGVNEQFY. The CDR3 nucleotides read TGTGCCAGCAGACCGGGACTAGCGGGAGTAAATGAGCAGTTCTAC.

The table lists this clonotype with a few counts. The genes are TRBV9 and TRBJ2-1; 9 positions agree with TRBD2. From germline, CDR1 is SGDLS and CDR2 YYNGEE. Trimming removed 3 bases from V and 9 bases from J; junction bases left unmatched: 13. The CDR3 has 16 residues. CDR3 loop: CASSGSISGRGGEQFF. CDR3 coding DNA: TGTGCCAGCAGCGGATCAATTAGCGGGAGAGGGGGTGAGCAGTTCTTC.

The chain carries TRBV5-1 and TRBJ1-5, with TRBD1 matching 8 bases. V was pared by 2 bases and J by 2 bases, with 3 bases of the junction left unmatched. Germline CDR1 is SGHRS and CDR2 is YFSETQ. This CDR3 region has 15 residues. DNA for the CDR3: TGCGCCAGCAGCTTCTCGACAGGGGGCAATCAGCCCCAGCATTTT. The encoded protein is CASSFSTGGNQPQHF.

This clonotype was detected a few times. V and J are TRBV9 and TRBJ2-7, with TRBD2 identical over 8 bases. Germline V gene sequence: CDR1 SGDLS, CDR2 YYNGEE. The CDR3 extends over 15 amino acids. With 0 bases clipped from V and 1 base from J, the junction kept 3 bases outside the gene matches. CDR3 amino acids: CASSVAGTRSYEQYF. The CDR3 DNA sequence: TGTGCCAGCAGCGTAGCCGGGACTAGGTCCTACGAGCAGTACTTC.

This clonotype was counted ten times or more. The rearrangement links TRBV5-1 to TRBJ1-6; D call uncertain. This CDR3 spans 13 amino acids. In germline, CDR1 is SGHRS, CDR2 YFSETQ. V lost 7 bases, J lost 10 bases, and 15 bases lay in between. The DNA of the CDR3 is TGCGCCAGCGCCGGTGGGCAAGGATCACCCCTCCACTTT. Protein: CASAGGQGSPLHF.

This sequence joins TRBV5-1 and TRBJ2-2, with D possibly matching TRBD2 (5 bases). CDR1 SGHRS and CDR2 YFSETQ come from the germline V gene. The length of the CDR3 is 14 residues. V lost 4 bases, J lost 6 bases, and 13 bases lay in between. As DNA, the CDR3 is TGCGCCAGCAGCGGGAAGCGGTTCGCCGGGGAGCTGTTTTTT. It encodes CASSGKRFAGELFF.

This clonotype was counted only a few times. This chain uses TRBV10-3 with TRBJ1-5, with TRBD1 matching 9 bases. This CDR3 is 15 amino acids long. After removal of 10 bases from V and 4 bases from J, the junction contained 11 bases not matched to a gene. The germline gives CDR1 ENHRY, CDR2 SYGVKD. CDR3 nucleotide sequence: TGTGCCACCCGACAGGGGGACACCGAGAATCAGCCCCAGCATTTT. Its translation is CATRQGDTENQPQHF.

This clonotype occurred many times. The chain carries TRBV3-1 and TRBJ2-3; no clear D gene. V dropped 5 bases and J dropped 1 base, with 10 bases sitting between them. Germline assignment: CDR1 LGHDT and CDR2 YNNKEL (reference sequence). The CDR3 is made up of 14 amino acids. In nucleotides, the CDR3 is TGTGCCAGCAGCTCTAGAGAGCGCACAGATACGCAGTATTTT. As protein: CASSSRERTDTQYF.

This clonotype has more than one count but fewer than ten. This chain connects TRBV7-9 to TRBJ1-2; possible D gene TRBD1, 6 bases. From germline, CDR1 is SEHNR and CDR2 FQNEAQ (reference sequence). V was pared by 5 bases and J by 6 bases, with 7 bases between. The CDR3 loop spans 11 amino acids. CDR3 protein: CASSNRDGYTF. Written as DNA, the CDR3 is TGTGCCAGCAGCAACAGGGATGGCTACACCTTC.

The rearrangement links TRBV5-4 to TRBJ1-1; 8 bases line up with TRBD1. This CDR3 has 16 amino acids. V dropped 0 bases and J dropped 0; count of bases not matched to a gene: 4. Germline V gene lookup returns CDR1 SGHNT and CDR2 YYREEE (reference sequence). The DNA of the CDR3 is TGTGCCAGCAGCTTGGACCCAGGGGGCCTGAACACTGAAGCTTTCTTT. It translates to CASSLDPGGLNTEAFF.

This clonotype was observed at least ten times. The V call is TRBV3-1, the J call TRBJ1-2; 9 bases match TRBD1. This CDR3 has 17 residues. Trimming at V came to 0 bases and at J to 5 bases, leaving 10 bases not matched to a gene. Germline V lookup: CDR1 LGHDT, CDR2 YNNKEL (reference sequence). The CDR3 coding sequence is TGTGCCAGCAGCCAAGAAGGTTCGACAGGGGGAGGGTATGGCTACACCTTC. Translated: CASSQEGSTGGGYGYTF.